A selection of T cell receptor beta chains follows, all from one sample in a study of cytomegalovirus exposure and HLA in healthy donors. Clones were read by immunoSEQ multiplex PCR, and TCRdb kept only the in-frame ones, dropping some. The sample lists about 150,000 clones, 70% to 90% occurring once. Sequenced sample: PBMCs. The receptors originated from a man aged 18 to 30 in good health and CMV-seropositive. The CDR3 runs from the conserved cysteine through the conserved F or W. A D gene is named only where the DNA matches it firmly. A row's size may be missing; if present it is once, few, many or a size class.

v_call,clone_size,d_call,j_call,cdr3_aa,cdr3_nt
TRBV2,-,-,TRBJ2-7,CASSEEGRALSEQYF,TGTGCCAGCAGTGAAGAGGGCAGGGCCCTCTCCGAGCAGTACTTC
TRBV4-3,many,TRBD2,TRBJ2-7,CASSQELAGAPYEQYF,TGCGCCAGCAGCCAAGAACTAGCGGGGGCCCCCTACGAGCAGTACTTC
TRBV6-4,-,-,TRBJ2-7,CASSEGDTYEQYF,TGTGCCAGCAGTGAGGGGGACACCTACGAGCAGTACTTC
TRBV6-4,-,TRBD1,TRBJ1-1,CASKGQGDGTEAFF,TGTGCCAGCAAAGGACAGGGGGATGGGACTGAAGCTTTCTTT
TRBV29-1,-,-,TRBJ2-5,CSVEPGARQETQYF,TGCAGCGTTGAGCCAGGGGCAAGGCAAGAGACCCAGTACTTC
TRBV4-3,-,TRBD1,TRBJ1-3,CASSRHGAGQGSGNTIYF,TGCGCCAGCAGCCGCCACGGTGCGGGACAGGGATCTGGAAACACCATATATTTT
TRBV2,-,TRBD2,TRBJ2-2,CASMAGGSAGELFF,TGTGCCAGCATGGCGGGGGGGTCGGCCGGGGAGCTGTTTTTT
TRBV7-9,-,-,TRBJ2-5,CASRRSAAETQYF,TGTGCCAGCAGACGGAGCGCCGCGGAGACCCAGTACTTC
TRBV7-8,-,TRBD1,TRBJ1-1,CASSLGQGQPNTEAFF,TGTGCCAGCAGCTTAGGACAGGGACAGCCTAACACTGAAGCTTTCTTT
TRBV10-2,-,-,TRBJ2-7,CATSPTSSYEQYF,TGCGCCACCAGCCCGACTAGCTCCTACGAGCAGTACTTC
TRBV29-1,-,-,TRBJ2-3,CSVHRGGRGRTDTQYF,TGCAGCGTCCATAGGGGGGGCAGGGGGCGCACAGATACGCAGTATTTT
TRBV19,once,-,TRBJ2-1,CASSTRGVFNEQFF,TGTGCCAGTAGTACCCGGGGAGTATTCAATGAGCAGTTCTTC
TRBV7-7,few,-,TRBJ1-2,CASSPLLGRTNYGYTF,TGTGCCAGCAGCCCTCTACTGGGCAGGACTAACTATGGCTACACCTTC
TRBV18,-,-,TRBJ1-1,CASSPPSRQGGEAFF,TGTGCCAGCTCACCACCGTCGCGGCAGGGAGGCGAAGCTTTCTTT
TRBV6-5,once,TRBD2,TRBJ2-1,CASSSGTSGSWEQFF,TGTGCCAGCAGTTCCGGGACTAGCGGGAGTTGGGAGCAGTTCTTC
TRBV2,-,TRBD1,TRBJ2-2,CASSALGGSAGELFF,TGTGCCAGCAGTGCCCTAGGGGGCTCGGCCGGGGAGCTGTTTTTT
TRBV7-2,-,TRBD2,TRBJ2-5,CASSLLAGGQETQYF,TGTGCCAGCAGCTTACTAGCGGGGGGCCAAGAGACCCAGTACTTC